This T cell receptor (beta chain) was captured in a study of Ad26.COV2.S vaccination and SARS-CoV-2 variants. Study-wide context: The donor participated in the COV1001 trial, in its Ad26.COV2.S arm. Doses of Ad26.COV2.S were injected into muscle once or twice, 56 days apart. General study points: Comparable non-spike TCR breadth was observed in vaccine and placebo recipients.

Using immunoSEQ multiplex PCR, the repertoire was profiled, and TCRdb retains in-frame clones only, with some absent. The sample has 300,000 to 400,000 clones; around 86% are singletons. Indicated treatment: over 15 received Ad26.COV2.S at low or high dose, single or two shots; several received placebo; per-sample allocation not given. Sampling occurred on day 63 after the first vaccine or placebo injection. A Boston adult aged 18-55 years was the donor. Notes on this clone: Antigen: not known.

Trimming at V came to 5 bases and at J to 5 bases, leaving 12 bases not matched to a gene. Germline V gives CDR1 SGHVS, CDR2 FNYEAQ. This CDR3 spans 16 amino acids. The sample was peripheral blood, taken in a trial of Ad26.COV2.S vaccine versus placebo. The TCR was taken from a person aged 18 to 65 who received the Ad26.COV2.S COVID-19 vaccine or a placebo. The chain recombines TRBV7-6 with TRBJ2-3, with 8 bases lining up with TRBD1. The DNA of the CDR3 is TGTGCCAGCAGCCAGGCGCAGGGGGCATTTAAAGATACGCAGTATTTT. Translation: CASSQAQGAFKDTQYF.